The T cell receptor beta chain under discussion was sequenced for a study of T cell responses to AZD1222 COVID-19 vaccine. This table comes from immunoSEQ multiplex PCR, and its TCRdb copy is limited to in-frame clones, with some not included. The data show about 140,000 clones, 88% seen once. This clone was seen a few times. Trimming removed 0 bases at V and 3 bases at J, with 11 bases between. Germline CDR1 and CDR2: LGHNA and YNFKEQ. The CDR3 consists of 15 residues. The rearrangement links TRBV4-2 to TRBJ1-2, with a weak D call TRBD1 (5 bases). Sequenced material: peripheral blood, taken 28 days after the second AZD1222 dose. The clonotype comes from an adult who received the AZD1222 COVID-19 vaccine. The CDR3, as DNA: TGTGCCAGCAGCCAAGATCTTGCACAGGACTATGGCTACACCTTC. Translation: CASSQDLAQDYGYTF.